Below are 30 T cell receptor beta chains sequenced from a single sample in a study of shared clonotypes between healthy human individuals. Only in-frame clones appear in the TCRdb table, and some are missing; sequencing was by immunoSEQ multiplex PCR. This table has 550,000 to 650,000 clones, around 96% appearing once. CD45RO-negative CD8 cells positively selected for CCR7 made up the naive population, which excluded terminally differentiated effector memory CD45RA+ cells. The sequencing sample was made of naive CD8+ T cells sorted from blood. The receptors come from a woman aged 30 to 39 in good health.

The V gene is TRBV28, the J gene TRBJ2-7; 7 bases are shared with TRBD2. With V trimmed by 3 bases and J by 4 bases, 6 bases remained unmatched. This CDR3 comprises 14 residues. In germline, CDR1 is MDHEN, CDR2 SYDVKM. CDR3 region: CASSFPTSSYEQYF. The CDR3 DNA follows: TGTGCCAGCAGTTTTCCGACTAGCAGTTACGAGCAGTACTTC.

The V and J genes are TRBV5-1 and TRBJ2-7, with 8 bases identical to TRBD1. Unmatched junction bases numbered 4, after V lost 2 bases and J lost 3 bases. CDR1 is SGHRS, CDR2 YFSETQ, per germline. CDR3 length: 14 residues. The CDR3 protein is CASSFVQGVYEQYF. In nucleotides, the CDR3 is TGCGCCAGCAGCTTCGTACAGGGGGTCTACGAGCAGTACTTC. The variable domain in full, completed from reference TRBV5-1 and TRBJ2-7, reads KAGVTQTPRYLIKTRGQQVTLSCSPISGHRSVSWYQQTPGQGLQFLFEYFSETQRNKGNFPGRFSGRQFSNSRSEMNVSTLELGDSALYLCASSFVQGVYEQYFGPGTRLTVT.

The chain joins TRBV4-2 to TRBJ2-7; 10 positions match TRBD1. In germline, CDR1 is LGHNA, CDR2 YNFKEQ. J was trimmed by 2 bases and V by 10 bases; bases with no gene match: 11. The CDR3 is made up of 15 amino acids. The CDR3 is CATQPGTGVTYEQYF. The CDR3 DNA reads as TGTGCCACCCAACCCGGGACAGGGGTCACCTACGAGCAGTACTTC.

Comments on this clone: Its ends do not fully match the called genes, so a read error is possible. The chain uses TRBV29-1 and TRBJ2-1; D could derive from TRBD1 or TRBD2 (5 bases each). The CDR3 has 11 amino acids. CDR1 SQVTM and CDR2 ANQGSEA come from the germline V gene. CDR3 loop: CSVEELGERFF. The CDR3 nucleotides read TGCAGCGTTGAAGAATTGGGGGAGCGGTTCTTC.

This rearrangement joins TRBV7-9 to TRBJ2-5, with D possibly matching TRBD1 (6 bases). Trimming cost V 3 bases and J 5 bases, with 16 bases left between them. Germline values: CDR1 SEHNR, CDR2 FQNEAQ (reference sequence). CDR3 length: 15 residues. In DNA form, the CDR3 reads TGTGCCAGCAGCTTTCTTACTGGGGGCGGGGAGACCCAGTACTTC. This translates into CASSFLTGGGETQYF.

This chain joins TRBV7-9 and TRBJ2-1; D is perhaps TRBD1 (6 bases). The germline CDR1 and CDR2 sequences are SEHNR and FQNEAQ (reference sequence). The CDR3 has 13 amino acids. Trimming removed 3 bases from V and 8 bases from J, with 11 bases in between. In DNA form, the CDR3 reads TGTGCCAGCAGCTTGGCCCCAGGGGATGAGCAGTTCTTC. This translates into CASSLAPGDEQFF.

CDR3 protein: CASSLHSEQFF. The CDR3 DNA reads TGTGCCAGCAGCTTACATTCCGAGCAGTTCTTC. This chain connects TRBV13 to TRBJ2-1; D is uncertain. V was clipped by 2 bases and J by 10 bases, with 6 bases between them. The germline V gene encodes CDR1 PRHDT and CDR2 FYEKMQ (reference sequence). The CDR3 is 11 residues long. Combining the CDR3 with reference TRBV13 and TRBJ2-1 gives the whole variable domain AAGVIQSPRHLIKEKRETATLKCYPIPRHDTVYWYQQGPGQDPQFLISFYEKMQSDKGSIPDRFSAQQFSDYHSELNMSSLELGDSALYFCASSLHSEQFFGPGTRLTVL.

This chain connects TRBV9 to TRBJ1-4; D is undetermined. CDR3 length: 15 residues. Trimming took 0 bases from V and 3 from J, leaving 9 bases between them. Germline assignment: CDR1 SGDLS and CDR2 YYNGEE. CDR3 sequence (DNA): TGTGCCAGCAGCGTAGAGGAGAACCCTAATGAAAAACTGTTTTTT. Its translation is CASSVEENPNEKLFF.

The chain employs TRBV15 and TRBJ1-2, with 7 bases fitting TRBD1. V lost 0 bases, J lost 7 bases, and 5 bases stayed unmatched. Germline CDR1 reads LNHNV; CDR2 reads YYDKDF (reference sequence). The length of the CDR3 is 14 residues. The CDR3 protein is CATSREPTGVGYTF. DNA for the CDR3: TGTGCCACCAGCAGAGAACCAACAGGGGTTGGCTACACCTTC.

The chain employs TRBV28 and TRBJ2-7; D is perhaps TRBD1 (6 bases). Germline V gene lookup returns CDR1 MDHEN and CDR2 SYDVKM. The CDR3 has 17 amino acids. V was clipped by 1 base and J by 3 bases, with 19 bases between them. The CDR3 protein is CASSLLSALQGYYEQYF. For the CDR3, the DNA is TGTGCCAGCAGTTTATTGAGCGCCTTACAGGGTTACTACGAGCAGTACTTC. The whole variable domain, filled in from reference TRBV28 and TRBJ2-7, reads DVKVTQSSRYLVKRTGEKVFLECVQDMDHENMFWYRQDPGLGLRLIYFSYDVKMKEKGDIPEGYSVSREKKERFSLILESASTNQTSMYLCASSLLSALQGYYEQYFGPGTRLTVT.

V and J are TRBV4-2 and TRBJ2-1; perhaps TRBD2 as D (6 bases). This CDR3 is built from 16 residues. Trimming pared 0 bases from V and 0 bases from J, leaving 9 bases between. Per the germline V gene, CDR1 is LGHNA and CDR2 is YNFKEQ. The CDR3 DNA follows: TGTGCCAGCAGCCAAGAAGTCGGGAGCTCCTACAATGAGCAGTTCTTC. Translation: CASSQEVGSSYNEQFF.

V gene TRBV5-5 combines with J gene TRBJ1-5; D is ambiguous. Trimming pared 2 bases from V and 0 bases from J, leaving 9 bases between. Per the germline V gene, CDR1 is SGHKS and CDR2 is YYEKEE (reference sequence). The CDR3 has 15 amino acids. The CDR3, as DNA: TGTGCCAGCAGCTTTACAGAGCATAGCAATCAGCCCCAGCATTTT. It yields the protein CASSFTEHSNQPQHF.

The chain employs TRBV27 and TRBJ1-5, with 9 bases lining up with TRBD1. Germline values: CDR1 MNHEY, CDR2 SMNVEV (reference sequence). The trim removed 2 bases at V and 4 bases at J, leaving 6 bases unmatched. CDR3 size: 16 residues. The CDR3 DNA reads TGTGCCAGCAGTTTAGACGGACAGGGGAGTAATCAGCCCCAGCATTTT. It translates to CASSLDGQGSNQPQHF.

The V call is TRBV2, the J call TRBJ1-6, with D maybe TRBD1 (6 bases). The CDR3 is 15 amino acids. With 4 bases removed from V and 6 bases from J, the gap between germline ends came to 13 bases. CDR1 and CDR2 (germline): SNHLY, FYNNEI. CDR3 protein: CASSGPGDTNSPLHF. The CDR3 nucleotides are TGTGCCAGCAGTGGACCCGGGGACACTAATTCACCCCTCCACTTT.

The rearrangement joins TRBV27 to TRBJ2-7, with D perhaps matching TRBD1 or TRBD2 (5 bases each). Germline CDR1 reads MNHEY; CDR2 reads SMNVEV (reference sequence). The germline V and J ends were trimmed by 5 bases and 3 bases, with 17 bases remaining between them. The CDR3 covers 15 residues. CDR3 residues: CASSPSGPILYEQYF. The CDR3 coding sequence is TGTGCCAGCAGTCCCTCGGGACCGATCCTCTACGAGCAGTACTTC.

A word on this clone: Other DNA sequences of this sample code for an identical CDR3. V and J are TRBV9 and TRBJ2-7, with 10 bases matching TRBD1. Looked up from germline, CDR1 is SGDLS and CDR2 is YYNGEE. The CDR3 covers 14 residues. Trimming took 0 bases from V and 3 from J; bases not matched to a gene: 0. DNA of the CDR3: TGTGCCAGCAGCGTAGGGGACAGGGGCTACGAGCAGTACTTC. Translated, it gives CASSVGDRGYEQYF.

About this clone itself: One end of the junction does not line up with germline, which may come from a read error. The chain has TRBV2 and TRBJ2-5; D remains unclear. Germline values: CDR1 SNHLY, CDR2 FYNNEI. This CDR3 region has 13 residues. The CDR3 sequence: CASSEVGVETQYF. In nucleotides, the CDR3 is TGTGCCAGCAGCGAAGTCGGAGTGGAGACCCAGTACTTC.

The genes are TRBV13 and TRBJ2-5; D unresolved. The germline V and J ends were trimmed by 0 bases and 5 bases, with 7 bases remaining between them. From germline, CDR1 is PRHDT and CDR2 FYEKMQ (reference sequence). There are 13 residues in the CDR3. The CDR3 sequence is CASSLGSEETQYF. CDR3 nucleotides: TGTGCCAGCAGCTTAGGTTCCGAGGAGACCCAGTACTTC.

The CDR3 DNA is TGTGCCAGCAGCTTAGCTGGACTAGCGGATTTAGCCAAAAACATTCAGTACTTC. Translating it yields CASSLAGLADLAKNIQYF. The V gene is TRBV7-8, the J gene TRBJ2-4; 10 nucleotides match TRBD2. Looked up from germline, CDR1 is SGHVS and CDR2 is FQNEAQ. The CDR3 consists of 18 residues. The ends lost 0 bases at V and 0 bases at J; junction bases unmatched: 5. Based on the CDR3 plus reference TRBV7-8 and TRBJ2-4, the full variable domain is GAGVSQSPRYKVAKRGQDVALRCDPISGHVSLFWYQQALGQGPEFLTYFQNEAQLDKSGLPSDRFFAERPEGSVSTLKIQRTQQEDSAVYLCASSLAGLADLAKNIQYFGAGTRLSVL.

The J gene is TRBJ2-1, the V gene TRBV6-1, with 10 bases that match TRBD2. Germline V gene sequence: CDR1 MNHNS, CDR2 SASEGT. Trimming at V came to 7 bases and at J to 2 bases, leaving 2 bases not matched to a gene. This CDR3 has 14 residues. Here the CDR3 reads CASTLAGPYNEQFF. The CDR3 bases are TGTGCCAGCACACTAGCGGGACCCTACAATGAGCAGTTCTTC.

This clone was found a few times. The rearrangement links TRBV30 to TRBJ2-7, with TRBD1 matching over 11 bases. The CDR3 length is 12 residues. The germline CDR1 and CDR2 sequences are GTSNPN and SVGIG (reference sequence). V lost 5 bases, J lost 3 bases, and 0 bases stayed unmatched. Here the CDR3 reads CAWGTGGYEQYF. In nucleotides, the CDR3 is TGTGCCTGGGGGACAGGGGGCTACGAGCAGTACTTC. Using reference TRBV30 and TRBJ2-7 for the parts outside the CDR3, the full variable domain is SQTIHQWPATLVQPVGSPLSLECTVEGTSNPNLYWYRQAAGRGLQLLFYSVGIGQISSEVPQNLSASRPQDRQFILSSKKLLLSDSGFYLCAWGTGGYEQYFGPGTRLTVT.

The chain recombines TRBV28 with TRBJ1-1, with D possibly being TRBD1 (6 bases). The CDR3 sequence is 12 residues long. Germline V CDR1 and CDR2: MDHEN, SYDVKM. V was clipped by 6 bases and J by 8 bases, with 13 bases between them. CDR3 DNA sequence: TGTGCCAGCAGCCCAAACAGGGTAGAAGCTTTCTTT. Residues: CASSPNRVEAFF.

The rearrangement uses TRBV29-1 and TRBJ2-1; weak D call: TRBD1 (6 bases). Trimming pared 8 bases from V and 3 bases from J, leaving 14 bases between. The CDR3 consists of 13 residues. In germline, CDR1 is SQVTM, CDR2 ANQGSEA. The CDR3 is CSQVGTSYNEQFF. Here the CDR3 DNA reads TGCAGCCAAGTAGGGACAAGCTACAATGAGCAGTTCTTC.

Concerning this clone itself: This sample also contains other DNA sequences that code for the same CDR3. The chain links TRBV7-6 to TRBJ2-3; TRBD2 matches at 7 bases. The germline V gene encodes CDR1 SGHVS and CDR2 FNYEAQ. The CDR3 is 14 amino acids. Trimming took 0 bases from V and 4 from J; bases not matched to a gene: 1. CDR3 coding DNA: TGTGCCAGCAGCTTAGCGGGAGGGTCAGATACGCAGTATTTT. It yields the protein CASSLAGGSDTQYF.

The chain has TRBV5-6 and TRBJ2-1; D possibly uses TRBD1 or TRBD2 (5 bases each). V shed 0 bases and J shed 9 bases, with 10 bases lying between them. Germline CDR1 is SGHDT and CDR2 is YYEEEE. The CDR3 runs 13 residues. For the CDR3, the DNA is TGTGCCAGCAGCTTGGTCCGGGGCGGTGAGCAGTTCTTC. Protein: CASSLVRGGEQFF.

The chain carries TRBV2 and TRBJ2-1, with 10 bases identical to TRBD1. The CDR3 has 15 amino acids. Germline trimming cut 7 bases from V and 5 bases from J; bases unmatched to any gene: 8. Germline V gene sequence: CDR1 SNHLY, CDR2 FYNNEI. This chain's CDR3 is CASISWTGGNNEQFF. DNA for the CDR3: TGTGCCAGCATCTCATGGACAGGGGGGAACAATGAGCAGTTCTTC.

The genes are TRBV12-5 and TRBJ1-5, with a tentative D call TRBD1 (6 bases). With 4 bases removed from V and 0 bases from J, the gap between germline ends came to 16 bases. CDR1 is LGHNT and CDR2 is FRNRAP in the germline V gene. The CDR3 extends over 17 amino acids. The CDR3 sequence: CASGSPNAGASNQPQHF. The CDR3 DNA is TGTGCTAGTGGTTCGCCGAACGCAGGGGCTAGCAATCAGCCCCAGCATTTT.

This clone showed up just a few times. The chain employs TRBV7-6 and TRBJ2-5; D ambiguous. Trimming removed 4 bases at V and 4 bases at J, with 7 bases between. Germline V gene sequence: CDR1 SGHVS, CDR2 FNYEAQ. CDR3 size: 12 residues. The CDR3 spells CASSSLAETQYF. CDR3 bases: TGTGCCAGCAGCTCCCTCGCAGAGACCCAGTACTTC.

The CDR3 here is CASSFTERRGYTF. The CDR3 DNA is TGTGCCAGCAGTTTCACCGAGAGACGCGGCTACACCTTC. The chain couples TRBV6-5 to TRBJ1-2, with D hard to call. The CDR3 is made up of 13 amino acids. Trimming took 4 bases from V and 8 from J, leaving 14 bases between them. In germline, CDR1 is MNHEY, CDR2 SVGAGI.

The chain links TRBV2 to TRBJ2-7; a possible D gene is TRBD1 (6 bases). The ends were cut back, 6 bases at V and 1 base at J, with 10 bases in the middle. Germline V lookup: CDR1 SNHLY, CDR2 FYNNEI. This CDR3 is 13 amino acids long. The CDR3: CASSWTESYEQYF. Here the CDR3 DNA reads TGTGCCAGCAGCTGGACAGAATCCTACGAGCAGTACTTC.